This T cell receptor (beta chain) was retrieved from a study of monozygotic twins with cystic fibrosis. Comments on this clone: Its antigen remains unknown.

The CDR3 runs 16 residues. Trimming removed 3 bases at V and 1 base at J, with 13 bases between. In germline, CDR1 is MGHRA, CDR2 YSYEKL. Study-level results: Median Simpson clonality of approximately 0.009 suggested naive T cells predominated. V usage most resembled the co-twin in 13 of 16 pairs.

Method: immunoSEQ multiplex PCR; TCRdb's copy keeps in-frame clones and lacks some. Of 39,000 or so clones listed, 80% to 95% were seen once; the top ten hold around 0.19%. This clonotype was obtained from a boy aged 2 to 10 with cystic fibrosis. This chain joins TRBV4-1 and TRBJ2-1; unclear D gene. The sequencing input was blood. CDR3 bases: TGCGCCAGCAGCCACCTGGATCTCCTATCCTACAATGAGCAGTTCTTC. Its translation: CASSHLDLLSYNEQFF.